A single sample is the source of the 22 T cell receptor beta chains below, sequenced in a study of CD8 T cells in Susac syndrome. With random hexamers, reverse transcription was performed on about 0.5 to 1 ug of RNA. From the immunoSEQ multiplex PCR reads, TCRdb called clonotypes with MiXCR, one entry per CDR3 protein. The table lists around 100,000 distinct CDR3 sequences, roughly 96% of them singletons. Sequencing input: CD8+ T cells from PBMCs. The receptors come from a human donor with Susac syndrome.

The sample holds one count of this clonotype. V gene TRBV5-1 combines with J gene TRBJ2-7; a possible D gene is TRBD2 (6 bases). This CDR3 comprises 14 residues. The V gene lost 0 bases and the J gene lost 6 bases, with 13 bases spanning the gap. The germline V gene encodes CDR1 SGHRS and CDR2 YFSETQ. CDR3 sequence: CASSLGGEVGEQYF. The CDR3 DNA reads as TGCGCCAGCAGCTTGGGCGGGGAGGTGGGCGAGCAGTACTTC.

This clonotype was recorded only once. The chain couples TRBV28 to TRBJ2-7, with D possibly matching TRBD1 (6 bases). Germline V CDR1 and CDR2: MDHEN, SYDVKM. This CDR3 comprises 14 residues. V was pared by 9 bases and J by 1 base, with 16 bases between. CDR3 nucleotides: TGTGCCAGTACCACCGGGACACTGTCCTACGAGCAGTACTTC. It specifies CASTTGTLSYEQYF.

The chain couples TRBV29-1 to TRBJ2-1; possibly TRBD2 for D (6 bases). CDR1 is SQVTM and CDR2 is ANQGSEA in the germline V gene. CDR3 length: 17 amino acids. Trimming took off 6 bases at V and 9 bases at J, with 30 bases between the two ends. The chain's CDR3 is CSVGRRGIGRPHGEQFF. CDR3 bases: TGCAGCGTGGGGAGGCGGGGCATAGGGCGACCCCACGGTGAGCAGTTCTTC.

The chain is built from TRBV12-3 or TRBV12-4 and TRBJ2-1; D is possibly TRBD2 (6 bases). V shed 6 bases and J shed 8 bases, with 20 bases lying between them. There are 15 residues in the CDR3. In DNA form, the CDR3 reads TGTGCCAGCAGCCCGGGGGTGACAGACGACGATGAGCAGTTCTTC. It translates to CASSPGVTDDDEQFF.

The gene calls are TRBV6-1 and TRBJ1-6; 11 nucleotides align to TRBD1. Germline-derived CDR1 and CDR2 are MNHNS and SASEGT. V dropped 5 bases and J dropped 9; count of bases not matched to a gene: 12. CDR3 length: 17 amino acids. This chain's CDR3 is CASSRTRTGGVGSPLHF. CDR3 sequence (DNA): TGTGCCAGCAGTCGAACCCGGACAGGGGGCGTGGGTTCACCCCTCCACTTT.

The V and J genes are TRBV19 and TRBJ1-5; TRBD1 matches 9 bases. V lost 9 bases, J lost 3 bases, and 3 bases stayed unmatched. The CDR3 extends over 13 amino acids. Germline CDR1 LNHDA, CDR2 SQIVND (reference sequence). CDR3 bases: TGTGCCAGCAACAGGGGGCCCAATCAGCCCCAGCATTTT. As protein: CASNRGPNQPQHF.

This clonotype was detected only once. The CDR3 DNA follows: TGTGCCAGCAGCTTCGGACAGGCAGCCTACGAGCAGTACTTC. Protein sequence: CASSFGQAAYEQYF. This rearrangement joins TRBV13 to TRBJ2-7, with 7 bases that match TRBD1. V trimming: 3 bases; J trimming: 2 bases; junction bases outside the gene matches: 4. The CDR3 covers 14 residues. Germline CDR1 is PRHDT and CDR2 is FYEKMQ (reference sequence).

The CDR3 DNA follows: TGTGCCAGCAGCGCCGGACAAGACTCCTACGAGCAGTACTTC. It codes for CASSAGQDSYEQYF. The chain couples TRBV9 to TRBJ2-7; TRBD1 is a possible D gene (5 bases). The germline gives CDR1 SGDLS, CDR2 YYNGEE. V lost 3 bases, J lost 0 bases, and 10 bases lay in between. The CDR3 length is 14 residues.

The genes are TRBV12-3 or TRBV12-4 and TRBJ2-2; TRBD2 matches at 8 bases. With V trimmed by 4 bases and J by 5 bases, 9 bases remained unmatched. This CDR3 is 16 amino acids long. Written as DNA, the CDR3 is TGTGCCAGCAGTTCCCGGGGTAGCGGGACTACCGGGGAGCTGTTTTTT. Residues: CASSSRGSGTTGELFF.

The chain has TRBV5-1 and TRBJ2-2; 7 positions match TRBD1. This CDR3 spans 14 amino acids. Per the germline V gene, CDR1 is SGHRS and CDR2 is YFSETQ. V shed 4 bases, J shed 3 bases, and the junction held 3 bases outside the gene matches. CDR3 region: CASSRQGDTGELFF. The CDR3 DNA reads as TGCGCCAGCAGCAGACAGGGAGACACCGGGGAGCTGTTTTTT.

The chain has TRBV12-3 or TRBV12-4 and TRBJ1-1, with 8 positions matching TRBD1. V gave up 6 bases and J gave up 8 bases; unmatched junction bases: 8. The CDR3 runs to 13 residues. This CDR3 is CASSLAGGAEAFF. The CDR3 DNA follows: TGTGCCAGCAGCCTGGCAGGGGGCGCGGAAGCTTTCTTT.

The chain joins TRBV15 to TRBJ2-1, with 8 positions matching TRBD1. The junction had 11 bases not matched to a gene; V was cut back by 4 bases and J by 3 bases. The germline CDR1 and CDR2 sequences are LNHNV and YYDKDF (reference sequence). The CDR3 covers 17 residues. CDR3 residues: CATSTRQGFRFYNEQFF. The DNA of the CDR3 is TGTGCCACCAGCACCAGACAGGGGTTTCGGTTCTACAATGAGCAGTTCTTC. Full variable domain (remainder filled in from reference TRBV15 and TRBJ2-1): DAMVIQNPRYQVTQFGKPVTLSCSQTLNHNVMYWYQQKSSQAPKLLFHYYDKDFNNEADTPDNFQSRRPNTSFCFLDIRSPGLGDTAMYLCATSTRQGFRFYNEQFFGPGTRLTVL.

The J gene is TRBJ1-1, the V gene TRBV13; D gene ambiguous. Germline V gene lookup returns CDR1 PRHDT and CDR2 FYEKMQ (reference sequence). The CDR3 covers 14 residues. Trimming pared 0 bases from V and 4 bases from J, leaving 9 bases between. CDR3 bases: TGTGCCAGCAGCTTAGGTCTCGGGTCCACTGAAGCTTTCTTT. It codes for CASSLGLGSTEAFF.

This rearrangement joins TRBV2 to TRBJ1-5, with unresolved D. Germline values: CDR1 SNHLY, CDR2 FYNNEI. The ends were cut back, 3 bases at V and 1 base at J, with 10 bases in the middle. This CDR3 region has 15 residues. Here the CDR3 reads CASSDFTRSNQPQHF. The CDR3 DNA sequence: TGTGCCAGCAGTGATTTCACCAGGAGCAATCAGCCCCAGCATTTT.

The gene calls are TRBV5-6 and TRBJ1-2, with TRBD1 as a possible D gene (6 bases). V was trimmed by 1 base and J by 3 bases, leaving 10 bases between them. The CDR3 loop spans 14 amino acids. Germline-derived CDR1 and CDR2 are SGHDT and YYEEEE. The CDR3 here is CASSLPRQDYGYTF. DNA of the CDR3: TGTGCCAGCAGCTTGCCCAGACAGGACTATGGCTACACCTTC.

The gene calls are TRBV27 and TRBJ2-7; 9 bases align to TRBD2. The CDR3 sequence is 13 residues long. V shed 3 bases and J 5 bases; nucleotides not matched to a gene: 2. Germline loops: CDR1 MNHEY, CDR2 SMNVEV (reference sequence). The CDR3 nucleotides are TGTGCCAGCAGTTTCGGCGGGAGGGACGAGCAGTACTTC. Encoded protein: CASSFGGRDEQYF.

V gene TRBV21-1 combines with J gene TRBJ1-1; the table's D call, TRBD1, was not checked against the DNA. TRBV21-1 is flagged as a pseudogene. This CDR3 is 15 amino acids long. The DNA for the CDR3 is TGTGCCAGCAGCGATCCAGGGTTTTGGGACACTGAAGCTTTCTTT. It is translated as CASSDPGFWDTEAFF.

V gene TRBV29-1 combines with J gene TRBJ2-6; TRBD1 might be the D (6 bases). The CDR3 runs 16 residues. V was cut by 0 bases and J by 4 bases, with 13 bases left in between. The germline gives CDR1 SQVTM, CDR2 ANQGSEA. The CDR3 reads CSVEDIGGSGANVLTF. The CDR3 region has the DNA TGCAGCGTTGAAGATATAGGGGGATCCGGGGCCAACGTCCTGACTTTC.

The chain couples TRBV20-1 to TRBJ1-5, with D possibly matching TRBD1 (6 bases). CDR1 DFQATT and CDR2 SNEGSKA come from the germline V gene (reference sequence). The V gene lost 3 bases and the J gene lost 6 bases, with 18 bases spanning the gap. CDR3 length: 15 residues. The CDR3 region has the DNA TGCAGTGCTAGTCCGGGAGGGGGGGTTGGTCAGCCCCAGCATTTT. Translated, it gives CSASPGGGVGQPQHF.

This sequence joins TRBV20-1 and TRBJ1-1; weak D call: TRBD1 (5 bases). The CDR3 contains 13 residues. Per germline, CDR1 DFQATT and CDR2 SNEGSKA (reference sequence). The V end lost 1 base, the J end lost 3 bases, and 9 bases lay between the germline ends. The CDR3 DNA reads as TGCAGTGCTAGAGGGGGAGGGGACACTGAAGCTTTCTTT. Translating gives CSARGGGDTEAFF.

V and J are TRBV2 and TRBJ2-5, with D perhaps matching TRBD1 or TRBD2 (5 bases each). Germline CDR1 is SNHLY and CDR2 is FYNNEI. The CDR3 has 15 amino acids. Trimming took 5 bases from V and 1 from J, leaving 14 bases between them. The CDR3 DNA sequence: TGTGCCAGCAGTCCCAAGGAGGACACCCAAGAGACCCAGTACTTC. Protein: CASSPKEDTQETQYF.

This clonotype has only one observation. The rearrangement joins TRBV11-2 to TRBJ1-5; maybe TRBD1 (6 bases). The CDR3 spans 13 residues. Germline-derived CDR1 and CDR2 are SGHAT and FQNNGV. Trimming stripped 5 bases from V and 5 bases from J, with 10 bases between. The CDR3 loop reads CASSPDRHQPQHF. DNA of the CDR3: TGTGCCAGCAGCCCCGACAGGCATCAGCCCCAGCATTTT.